This TCR beta chain stems from a study of identical twins. This clonotype turned up a few times. What it binds is unknown. The CDR3 has 16 residues. With 6 bases clipped from V and 4 bases from J, the junction kept 5 bases outside the gene matches. TCRdb reprocessed the 5' RACE reads with MiXCR, giving one entry per CDR3 protein. The sample lists about 530,000 distinct CDR3 sequences, 13% to 15% occurring once. General observations from the study: Excess sharing between twins was weaker in beta out-of-frame sequences. With abundant cord blood beta clonotypes, insertions were fewer; memory repertoires showed no such pattern.

These data were also reused for a study on yellow fever vaccine responses in identical twins.

This TCR came from a woman between 18 and 29 years old in good health. The V and J genes are TRBV12-3 or TRBV12-4 and TRBJ2-2; the match to TRBD2 covers 13 bases. Sequencing input: CD4+ T cells sorted from blood. The CDR3 sequence is CASRKLAGGPTGELFF. The CDR3 DNA is TGTGCCAGCAGAAAACTAGCGGGAGGGCCCACCGGGGAGCTGTTTTTT.